This TCR beta chain was obtained from a study of OX40 agonist ivuxolimab in advanced cancers. Across the whole study: Every 2 weeks, patients received ivuxolimab intravenously, dosed at 0.01 to 10 mg/kg.

The repertoire was sequenced with immunoSEQ multiplex PCR; TCRdb's copy has only in-frame clones and lacks some. The table lists tens of thousands of clones, 85% of them singletons, with approximately 0.81% in the top ten. J gave up 6 bases and V 0 bases, and 7 bases lay outside the gene matches. Germline V gene lookup returns CDR1 MGHRA and CDR2 YSYEKL. This CDR3 has 16 amino acids. The sequencing used CD4+ or CD8+ T cells sorted from blood, collected in a trial of the OX40 agonist ivuxolimab. This chain links TRBV4-1 with TRBJ2-4; 8 positions match TRBD2. The source is an adult with an advanced solid tumor such as melanoma, head and neck, liver or kidney cancer. CDR3 sequence (DNA): TGCGCCAGCAGCCAAGAACCTTCCGCGGGGGGAAACATTCAGTACTTC. It codes for CASSQEPSAGGNIQYF.